These 16 T cell receptor beta chains came from one sample sequenced in a study of beta chain features in type 1 diabetes. Reverse transcription of all isolated RNA meant that expressed TCRB transcripts were sequenced. Clones were read by immunoSEQ multiplex PCR, and TCRdb kept only the in-frame ones, dropping some. This table holds approximately 270,000 clones, approximately 14% found once. Regarding the study as a whole: There was a moderate but significant shortening of TCRB CDR3s in all four CD4+ subsets of Type 1 diabetes patients.

Their antigens remain unidentified. The source material was naive CD4+ T cells from blood. The receptors were gathered from a man under 40 with type 1 diabetes.

This clone was seen a handful of times. V usage is TRBV29-1 and J usage is TRBJ2-7; 12 bases align to TRBD2. This CDR3 has 13 amino acids. Trimming at V came to 6 bases and at J to 5 bases, leaving 5 bases not matched to a gene. Germline lookup yields CDR1 SQVTM and CDR2 ANQGSEA. DNA of the CDR3: TGCAGCGTCCTAGCGGGAGGGCCCGACGAGCAGTACTTC. This translates into CSVLAGGPDEQYF.

This clone has more than one count but fewer than ten. The rearrangement uses TRBV7-2 and TRBJ2-3; D uncertain. Trimming took off 5 bases at V and 3 bases at J, with 3 bases between the two ends. This CDR3 spans 11 amino acids. Per the germline V gene, CDR1 is SGHTA and CDR2 is FQGNSA. The CDR3 loop is CASSPTDTQYF. CDR3 in DNA: TGTGCCAGCAGCCCGACAGATACGCAGTATTTT.

This clone appeared a few times. V is TRBV28 and J is TRBJ2-3; 8 positions agree with TRBD1. The V gene's germline CDR1 is MDHEN and CDR2 SYDVKM. This CDR3 is built from 16 residues. The trim removed 6 bases at V and 3 bases at J, leaving 11 bases unmatched. CDR3 sequence reads: CASSLDRGYVTDTQYF. CDR3 bases: TGTGCCAGCAGCCTAGACAGGGGTTACGTTACAGATACGCAGTATTTT.

This clone has a handful of counts. This chain joins TRBV7-9 and TRBJ2-3; D is undetermined. The CDR3 extends over 14 amino acids. Germline-derived CDR1 and CDR2 are SEHNR and FQNEAQ (reference sequence). V was trimmed by 4 bases and J by 2 bases, leaving 10 bases between them. This chain's CDR3 is CASSSTTATDTQYF. CDR3 in DNA: TGTGCCAGCAGCTCCACAACAGCCACAGATACGCAGTATTTT.

The chain is built from TRBV5-1 and TRBJ2-2, with D uncertain. Germline CDR1 is SGHRS and CDR2 is YFSETQ. Trimming removed 2 bases from V and 13 bases from J, with 12 bases in between. CDR3 length: 12 amino acids. The CDR3 region is CASSLTHGGLFF. DNA for the CDR3: TGCGCCAGCAGCTTAACTCACGGCGGGCTGTTTTTT.

This clone was seen only a few times. Here the CDR3 DNA reads TGTGCCAGCAGTCAGGGGGGTCCAGACAATGGCTACACCTTC. Amino acids: CASSQGGPDNGYTF. This sequence joins TRBV28 and TRBJ1-2; 7 nucleotides match TRBD1. The CDR3 is 14 residues long. J gave up 6 bases and V 5 bases, and 9 bases lay outside the gene matches. Per the germline V gene, CDR1 is MDHEN and CDR2 is SYDVKM.

The rearrangement uses TRBV5-4 and TRBJ2-2, with 11 bases matching TRBD2. Germline lookup yields CDR1 SGHNT and CDR2 YYREEE (reference sequence). The CDR3 is made up of 16 amino acids. V gave up 2 bases and J gave up 5 bases; unmatched junction bases: 5. CDR3 loop: CASSFLAGGGTGELFF. The CDR3 DNA is TGTGCCAGCAGCTTCCTAGCGGGAGGCGGAACCGGGGAGCTGTTTTTT.

This chain joins TRBV18 and TRBJ2-7; TRBD1 matches at 10 bases. V was clipped by 5 bases and J by 4 bases; unmatched bases: 5. Germline V CDR1 and CDR2: KGHSH, LQKENI. This CDR3 contains 14 residues. The CDR3: CASSSPGQGYEQYF. Here the CDR3 DNA reads TGTGCCAGCTCATCCCCGGGACAGGGGTACGAGCAGTACTTC.

This clone was counted a few times. The chain links TRBV18 to TRBJ2-5; D unresolved. V dropped 1 base and J dropped 10 bases, with 13 bases sitting between them. This CDR3 spans 13 amino acids. The germline V gene has CDR1 KGHSH and CDR2 LQKENI. CDR3 nucleotides: TGTGCCAGCTCACCACGGGTCGAAGAGGACCAGTACTTC. Amino acid sequence: CASSPRVEEDQYF.

This clone was found a few times. V usage is TRBV2 and J usage is TRBJ1-1; no firm D call. The CDR3 is made up of 13 amino acids. CDR1 is SNHLY and CDR2 is FYNNEI in the germline V gene. V lost 6 bases, J lost 1 base, and 9 bases lay in between. The CDR3 is CASSVTANTEAFF. The DNA for the CDR3 is TGTGCCAGCAGCGTCACAGCGAACACTGAAGCTTTCTTT.

A few counts support this clone. The chain has TRBV14 and TRBJ2-4, with D unclear. CDR3 length: 16 residues. Deletions cut 0 bases from V and 0 bases from J, with 9 bases between. CDR1 SGHDN and CDR2 FVKESK come from the germline V gene. Here the CDR3 reads CASSQDHQIAKNIQYF. In nucleotides, the CDR3 is TGTGCCAGCAGCCAAGATCACCAGATAGCCAAAAACATTCAGTACTTC. The whole variable domain, remainder taken from reference TRBV14 and TRBJ2-4, is EAGVTQFPSHSVIEKGQTVTLRCDPISGHDNLYWYRRVMGKEIKFLLHFVKESKQDESGMPNNRFLAERTGGTYSTLKVQPAELEDSGVYFCASSQDHQIAKNIQYFGAGTRLSVL.

V gene TRBV5-1 combines with J gene TRBJ2-7; tentative D call: TRBD2 (6 bases). Germline CDR1 and CDR2: SGHRS and YFSETQ. V dropped 0 bases and J dropped 2 bases, with 15 bases sitting between them. This CDR3 has 16 amino acids. This CDR3 reads CASSLALRGKAYEQYF. The CDR3 DNA follows: TGCGCCAGCAGCTTGGCCTTACGCGGGAAGGCCTACGAGCAGTACTTC.

The V call is TRBV18, the J call TRBJ2-7; D is uncertain. With 2 bases removed from V and 0 bases from J, the gap between germline ends came to 5 bases. The germline V gene has CDR1 KGHSH and CDR2 LQKENI. The length of the CDR3 is 13 residues. The CDR3 region is CASSPEVSYEQYF. CDR3 in DNA: TGTGCCAGCTCACCAGAGGTCTCCTACGAGCAGTACTTC. Full variable domain (missing parts from reference TRBV18 and TRBJ2-7): NAGVMQNPRHLVRRRGQEARLRCSPMKGHSHVYWYRQLPEEGLKFMVYLQKENIIDESGMPKERFSAEFPKEGPSILRIQQVVRGDSAAYFCASSPEVSYEQYFGPGTRLTVT.

This clone was picked up a small number of times. The gene calls are TRBV2 and TRBJ2-1; possible D gene TRBD2, 6 bases. There are 12 residues in the CDR3. Germline V lookup: CDR1 SNHLY, CDR2 FYNNEI. V was clipped by 9 bases and J by 7 bases, with 13 bases between them. In DNA form, the CDR3 reads TGTGCCAGTATGGAGGGCCAAAATGAGCAGTTCTTC. Its protein product is CASMEGQNEQFF.

This clone came up a few times. The chain carries TRBV11-2 and TRBJ1-1; D is possibly TRBD1 (5 bases). Trimming pared 5 bases from V and 5 bases from J, leaving 15 bases between. The CDR3 runs 14 residues. The V gene's germline CDR1 is SGHAT and CDR2 FQNNGV. CDR3 sequence (DNA): TGTGCCAGCAGCCGAAATAGCGGGGGGACTGAAGCTTTCTTT. Translated, it gives CASSRNSGGTEAFF.

This clone has just a few counts. The chain carries TRBV7-2 and TRBJ1-2; 11 bases align to TRBD1. V lost 7 bases and J lost 8; bases outside the gene matches: 6. The germline V gene has CDR1 SGHTA and CDR2 FQGNSA. The CDR3 is 13 residues long. The CDR3 here is CASIGQGARGYTF. CDR3 sequence (DNA): TGTGCCAGCATCGGACAGGGGGCGCGGGGCTACACCTTC.